The TCR beta chain described here comes from a study of CXCR3-negative and CXCR3-positive naive CD8 T cells. UMI-labeled 5' RACE yielded the TRB cDNA libraries. TCRdb reprocessed the 5' RACE reads; each CDR3 protein has one entry and no DNA is given. Its table lists 30,000 to 40,000 distinct CDR3 sequences. This CDR3 comprises 18 residues. Germline values: CDR1 LNHNV, CDR2 YYDKDF (reference sequence). This sequence originates from a human donor in good health. Some clones in this sample may be carry-over from other donors' samples. The sample was memory CD8+ T cells from blood. The chain has TRBV15 and TRBJ1-2; TCRdb's D call of TRBD1 is untestable without DNA. The CDR3 sequence: CATSREAGMTPNFYGYTF.